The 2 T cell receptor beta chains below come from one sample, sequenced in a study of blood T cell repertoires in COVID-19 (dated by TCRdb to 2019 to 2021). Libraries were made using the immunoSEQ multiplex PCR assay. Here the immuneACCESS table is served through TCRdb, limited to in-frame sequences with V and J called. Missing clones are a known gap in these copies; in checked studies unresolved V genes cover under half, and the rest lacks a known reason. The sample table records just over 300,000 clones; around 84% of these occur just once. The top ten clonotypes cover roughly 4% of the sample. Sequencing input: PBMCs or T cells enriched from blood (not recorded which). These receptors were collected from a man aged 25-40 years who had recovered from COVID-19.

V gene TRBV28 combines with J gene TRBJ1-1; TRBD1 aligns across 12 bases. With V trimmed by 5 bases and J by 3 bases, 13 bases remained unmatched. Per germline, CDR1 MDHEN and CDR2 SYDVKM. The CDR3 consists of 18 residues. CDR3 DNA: TGTGCCAGCAGTGCCCCTGGGGACAGGGGGCGTTGGGACACTGAAGCTTTCTTT. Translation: CASSAPGDRGRWDTEAFF.

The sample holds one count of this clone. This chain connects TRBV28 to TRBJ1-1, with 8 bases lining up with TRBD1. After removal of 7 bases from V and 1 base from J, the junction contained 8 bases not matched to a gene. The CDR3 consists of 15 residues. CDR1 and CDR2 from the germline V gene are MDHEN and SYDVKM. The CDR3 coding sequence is TGTGCCAGCACCACCTTGGACAGGGCGAACACTGAAGCTTTCTTT. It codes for CASTTLDRANTEAFF.